This TCR beta chain comes out of a study of molecular identifiers for immune sequencing clone quantification. Study findings and constraints: More than 97% of effector molecules, versus under 1% of naive-cell molecules, belonged to clones above 20 RNA copies. Spike-in Jurkat TCR RNA from a single cell reportedly registered among around 1 million naive cells.

TCRdb fed the PCR reads into MiXCR, producing one record per CDR3 protein. This table holds around 460,000 distinct CDR3 sequences, roughly 24% found once. On this clonotype itself: Antigen unknown. A clone one base away is much larger, so this may be a read error.

Germline V gene data show CDR1 as ENHRY and CDR2 as SYGVKD. The CDR3 runs to 13 residues. RNA fractions of 10%, 30% or 50% and roughly 19,000 to 1,000,000 sorted cells were the source of naive CD8 libraries. Sorting defined naive CD8 T cells as CD8+CD4-CCR7+CD45RA+. This clonotype was sampled from a human donor in good health. Some libraries in this study had Jurkat cell RNA spiked in. This chain uses TRBV10-3 with TRBJ2-7, with no clear D. The source material was naive CD8+ T cells from blood, with Jurkat cell RNA spiked in. The subset denotes: FACS-sorted CD8+CD4-CCR7+CD45RA+ naive T cells. CDR3 sequence: CAISDTSAYEQCF. CDR3 DNA: TGTGCCATCAGCGATACCTCTGCCTACGAGCAGTGCTTC.